These 22 T cell receptor beta chains were all obtained from the same sample, sequenced in a study of Tregs in tolerant kidney transplant recipients. Sequencing was performed with immunoSEQ multiplex PCR; in TCRdb, only in-frame clones are kept and a portion is missing. Altogether roughly 54,000 clones are present, approximately 89% being singletons, with the ten largest covering about a sixth. The nonmyeloablative bone marrow transplants came from related graft donors, with transient mixed chimerism. The starting material was CD8+ T cells from blood (PBMCs), obtained 12 months after the transplant. Source of these receptors: a human patient who received a combined kidney and bone marrow transplant. The graft donor may have given rise to some T cells.

The sample holds a few counts of this clone. V and J are TRBV6-1 and TRBJ1-4, with TRBD1 matching 7 bases. Germline-derived CDR1 and CDR2 are MNHNS and SASEGT. J gave up 7 bases and V 4 bases, and 6 bases lay outside the gene matches. The CDR3 runs 14 residues. The CDR3 loop reads CASSVYRGSEKLFF. The CDR3 region has the DNA TGTGCCAGCAGTGTTTACAGGGGCAGTGAAAAACTGTTTTTT.

The rearrangement uses TRBV10-2 and TRBJ2-1; 7 bases agree with TRBD1. CDR3 length: 14 residues. Germline CDR1 is WSHSY and CDR2 is SAAADI. The V and J ends lost 8 bases and 9 bases, in that order; junction bases with no gene match: 13. The CDR3 bases are TGCGCCAGCTTCGGGCAGACAGGGAGCGTTGAGCAGTTCTTC. It is translated as CASFGQTGSVEQFF.

The V call is TRBV10-2, the J call TRBJ2-2; D unresolved. Germline V gene lookup returns CDR1 WSHSY and CDR2 SAAADI. The CDR3 loop spans 13 amino acids. Trimming took off 7 bases at V and 6 bases at J, with 12 bases between the two ends. For the CDR3, the DNA is TGCGCCAGCATTTCTAATCGGGCCGGGGAGCTGTTTTTT. Translating it yields CASISNRAGELFF.

This clone has more than one count but fewer than ten. The rearrangement joins TRBV7-8 to TRBJ2-7; 11 positions match TRBD2. The CDR3 has 15 residues. Germline V CDR1 and CDR2: SGHVS, FQNEAQ. The V gene end was trimmed by 3 bases and the J gene end by 6 bases; junction bases not matched to a gene: 7. CDR3 DNA: TGTGCCAGCAGCTTCGCGGGGACTAGCGGAGTCGAGCAGTACTTC. This encodes CASSFAGTSGVEQYF. The full variable domain, rest sourced from reference TRBV7-8 and TRBJ2-7, is GAGVSQSPRYKVAKRGQDVALRCDPISGHVSLFWYQQALGQGPEFLTYFQNEAQLDKSGLPSDRFFAERPEGSVSTLKIQRTQQEDSAVYLCASSFAGTSGVEQYFGPGTRLTVT.

The rearrangement joins TRBV6-7 to TRBJ1-2; 8 nucleotides agree with TRBD1. TRBV6-7 is placed among ORFs of uncertain function. The V segment lost 0 bases and the J segment 3 bases; nucleotides outside the gene matches: 6. The CDR3 consists of 16 residues. The CDR3 bases are TGTGCCAGCAGTTACTCGATGACAGGGGAATACTATGGCTACACCTTC. Translation: CASSYSMTGEYYGYTF.

This chain uses TRBV2 with TRBJ1-5; unclear D gene. The CDR3 consists of 13 residues. V shed 3 bases and J shed 4 bases, with 7 bases lying between them. The germline V gene has CDR1 SNHLY and CDR2 FYNNEI. The CDR3 region is CASSDTHNQPQHF. The CDR3 DNA sequence: TGTGCCAGCAGTGATACTCATAATCAGCCCCAGCATTTT.

The CDR3 coding sequence is TGTGCCAGCAGTTTAAGGGGGCAAATCTACGAGCAGTACTTC. Translated, it gives CASSLRGQIYEQYF. The chain couples TRBV27 to TRBJ2-7, with 7 bases aligning to TRBD1. The CDR3 extends over 14 amino acids. Trimming removed 2 bases from V and 3 bases from J; junction bases left unmatched: 4. Germline loops: CDR1 MNHEY, CDR2 SMNVEV (reference sequence).

The chain has TRBV21-1 and TRBJ2-5; no DNA check was done on the table's D call, TRBD2. TRBV21-1 is flagged as a pseudogene. The CDR3 runs to 13 residues. CDR3 bases: TGTGCTCACCGATCCGGCGGAACGGAGACCCAGTACTTC. Protein: CAHRSGGTETQYF.

The rearrangement links TRBV30 to TRBJ2-1; a weak D match, TRBD1 (6 bases). Germline CDR1 is GTSNPN and CDR2 is SVGIG (reference sequence). V was pared by 3 bases and J by 9 bases, with 18 bases between. CDR3 length: 14 residues. CDR3 in DNA: TGTGCCTGGAGCCAGGGGCGCGGGCATGGTGAGCAGTTCTTC. As protein: CAWSQGRGHGEQFF.

On this clone: Other DNA sequences in the sample encode the same CDR3. The chain couples TRBV29-1 to TRBJ2-3; 10 positions match TRBD2. Germline trimming cut 4 bases from V and 3 bases from J; bases unmatched to any gene: 10. Germline V gene data show CDR1 as SQVTM and CDR2 as ANQGSEA. The CDR3 is 16 amino acids. This CDR3 reads CSVAGTSVEWTDTQYF. The DNA for the CDR3 is TGCAGCGTTGCCGGGACTAGCGTTGAGTGGACAGATACGCAGTATTTT.

The rearrangement links TRBV29-1 to TRBJ2-1, with 11 bases that match TRBD2. Trimming at V came to 8 bases and at J to 6 bases, leaving 6 bases not matched to a gene. Germline-derived CDR1 and CDR2 are SQVTM and ANQGSEA. The CDR3 contains 13 residues. The CDR3 is CSHTSGSGNEQFF. Here the CDR3 DNA reads TGCAGCCATACTAGCGGGAGTGGCAATGAGCAGTTCTTC.

V and J are TRBV7-9 and TRBJ2-1, with 8 bases matching TRBD2. J was trimmed by 4 bases and V by 4 bases; bases with no gene match: 9. The CDR3 has 16 amino acids. Germline V gives CDR1 SEHNR, CDR2 FQNEAQ (reference sequence). The CDR3 region is CASSSPGGGHYNEQFF. As DNA, the CDR3 is TGTGCCAGCAGCTCGCCGGGCGGGGGGCATTACAATGAGCAGTTCTTC.

This clone was recorded once. J is TRBJ1-2 and V is TRBV7-6, with D possibly matching TRBD1 (6 bases). CDR3 length: 13 residues. Trimming removed 4 bases at V and 5 bases at J, with 11 bases between. Germline V CDR1 and CDR2: SGHVS, FNYEAQ. The CDR3 here is CASSSGEGYGYTF. The DNA of the CDR3 is TGTGCCAGCAGCTCAGGGGAGGGGTATGGCTACACCTTC.

The sample holds one count of this clone. The chain employs TRBV16 and TRBJ2-5, with D tentatively TRBD1 (6 bases). This CDR3 spans 16 amino acids. Germline V gene data show CDR1 as KGHSY and CDR2 as FQNENV. Deletions cut 1 base from V and 5 bases from J, with 17 bases between. Here the CDR3 reads CASSQWGTQGQETQYF. The CDR3, as DNA: TGTGCCAGCAGCCAATGGGGGACACAGGGTCAGGAGACCCAGTACTTC.

This clone showed up just once. This chain uses TRBV6-9 with TRBJ1-2; TRBD1 matches at 7 bases. Germline V lookup: CDR1 MNHGY, CDR2 SVAAGI. Unmatched junction bases numbered 16, after V lost 9 bases and J lost 0 bases. The CDR3 spans 17 residues. CDR3 region: CARVPKTGHPSNYGYTF. CDR3 nucleotide sequence: TGTGCCAGGGTACCGAAGACAGGGCACCCTTCTAACTATGGCTACACCTTC.

This clone appeared a few times. The chain links TRBV7-3 to TRBJ2-1; 7 positions match TRBD2. The V gene's germline CDR1 is SGHTA and CDR2 FQGTGA. This CDR3 region has 15 residues. V shed 5 bases and J 2 bases; nucleotides not matched to a gene: 6. The CDR3 nucleotides read TGTGCCAGCAGCGAAGGCCTAGCGGCCTACAATGAGCAGTTCTTC. It translates to CASSEGLAAYNEQFF.

CDR3 loop: CASSLGGWGLYEQYF. As DNA, the CDR3 is TGTGCCAGCAGTTTAGGGGGTTGGGGGCTCTACGAGCAGTACTTC. J is TRBJ2-7 and V is TRBV27, with D possibly matching TRBD1 (6 bases). This CDR3 has 15 residues. Germline V lookup: CDR1 MNHEY, CDR2 SMNVEV (reference sequence). Trimming left V 2 bases short and J 3 bases short, with 14 bases between.

This rearrangement joins TRBV28 to TRBJ2-7, with D maybe TRBD2 (7 bases). The V end was cut by 3 bases, the J end by 2 bases, with 20 bases between. This CDR3 is 17 amino acids long. Germline loops: CDR1 MDHEN, CDR2 SYDVKM. CDR3 sequence (DNA): TGTGCCAGCAGTTTCACACCCTCGGGGGGCCTTACCTACGAGCAGTACTTC. Amino acids: CASSFTPSGGLTYEQYF.

V usage is TRBV19 and J usage is TRBJ2-3; D is possibly TRBD1 (6 bases). Trimming left V 7 bases short and J 3 bases short, with 11 bases between. The CDR3 covers 13 residues. Germline CDR1 and CDR2: LNHDA and SQIVND (reference sequence). The CDR3 spells CASNDRWTDTQYF. DNA for the CDR3: TGTGCCAGTAACGACAGGTGGACAGATACGCAGTATTTT. Combining the CDR3 with reference TRBV19 and TRBJ2-3 gives the whole variable domain DGGITQSPKYLFRKEGQNVTLSCEQNLNHDAMYWYRQDPGQGLRLIYYSQIVNDFQKGDIAEGYSVSREKKESFPLTVTSAQKNPTAFYLCASNDRWTDTQYFGPGTRLTVL.

Comment on this clone: Other DNA sequences in this sample translate to the same CDR3. The chain is built from TRBV5-1 and TRBJ2-2; D remains unclear. CDR1 and CDR2 from the germline V gene are SGHRS and YFSETQ. The length of the CDR3 is 14 residues. Trimming stripped 0 bases from V and 6 bases from J, with 9 bases between. CDR3 DNA: TGCGCCAGCAGCTTGGAACTGGTCCCCGGGGAGCTGTTTTTT. Its translation: CASSLELVPGELFF.

This clone has only a few counts. V usage is TRBV7-8 and J usage is TRBJ2-1; the match to TRBD2 covers 7 bases. The CDR3 spans 16 residues. Trimming removed 3 bases from V and 3 bases from J; junction bases left unmatched: 8. The germline CDR1 and CDR2 sequences are SGHVS and FQNEAQ. The CDR3 here is CASSLFGGSIYNEQFF. In nucleotides, the CDR3 is TGTGCCAGCAGCTTGTTCGGCGGGAGTATCTACAATGAGCAGTTCTTC.

The chain couples TRBV29-1 to TRBJ2-7; 9 bases fit TRBD1. From germline, CDR1 is SQVTM and CDR2 ANQGSEA. This CDR3 has 13 residues. With V trimmed by 6 bases and J by 6 bases, 9 bases remained unmatched. The CDR3 DNA is TGCAGCGTGCGAACCGGGACAGGGCGCGAGCAGTACTTC. It yields the protein CSVRTGTGREQYF.